Shown below are 5 T cell receptor beta chains from a single sample sequenced in a study of CD8 T cells in Susac syndrome. When the RNA was reverse transcribed, random hexamers were used with an input of 0.5 to 1 ug. TCRdb reanalysed the immunoSEQ multiplex PCR reads using MiXCR and keeps one entry per CDR3 protein. Altogether hundreds of thousands of distinct CDR3 sequences are present, roughly 96% being singletons, with the ten largest covering 0.085% to 0.095%. The sample consisted of CD4+ T cells from PBMCs. Every receptor here comes from a human donor with multiple sclerosis.

The V and J genes are TRBV20-1 and TRBJ2-1; 10 bases agree with TRBD2. Germline V CDR1 and CDR2: DFQATT, SNEGSKA (reference sequence). Trimming removed 7 bases from V and 3 bases from J; junction bases left unmatched: 3. The CDR3 spans 13 residues. The CDR3: CSGAGGRYNEQFF. DNA for the CDR3: TGCAGTGGAGCGGGGGGGCGCTACAATGAGCAGTTCTTC.

The chain links TRBV18 to TRBJ2-1, with TRBD2 as a possible D gene (5 bases). This CDR3 spans 18 amino acids. Trimming removed 3 bases from V and 6 bases from J, with 24 bases in between. CDR1 is KGHSH, CDR2 LQKENI, per germline. The DNA of the CDR3 is TGTGCCAGCTCACCTACTCTTGCGGGCACCCTGGCGGGCAATGAGCAGTTCTTC. Its protein product is CASSPTLAGTLAGNEQFF. Based on the CDR3 plus reference TRBV18 and TRBJ2-1, the full variable domain is NAGVMQNPRHLVRRRGQEARLRCSPMKGHSHVYWYRQLPEEGLKFMVYLQKENIIDESGMPKERFSAEFPKEGPSILRIQQVVRGDSAAYFCASSPTLAGTLAGNEQFFGPGTRLTVL.

V is TRBV20-1 and J is TRBJ1-2; no reliable D call. The V end lost 5 bases, the J end lost 2 bases, and 12 bases lay between the germline ends. CDR3 length: 13 amino acids. CDR1 and CDR2 (germline): DFQATT, SNEGSKA (reference sequence). CDR3 coding DNA: TGCAGTGCTGCCGGAGCCTTAAACTATGGCTACACCTTC. As protein: CSAAGALNYGYTF.

This clonotype is a singleton in its sample. The chain is built from TRBV9 and TRBJ1-1; D is unresolved. Germline assignment: CDR1 SGDLS and CDR2 YYNGEE. The V end lost 2 bases, the J end lost 1 base, and 12 bases lay between the germline ends. The CDR3 sequence is 15 residues long. CDR3 nucleotides: TGTGCCAGCAGCGTTCGGGCCTCGGGGAACACTGAAGCTTTCTTT. Protein product: CASSVRASGNTEAFF. Looking up the rest from reference TRBV9 and TRBJ1-1 gives the full variable domain: DSGVTQTPKHLITATGQRVTLRCSPRSGDLSVYWYQQSLDQGLQFLIQYYNGEERAKGNILERFSAQQFPDLHSELNLSSLELGDSALYFCASSVRASGNTEAFFGQGTRLTVV.

CDR3 sequence: CASSWDLGNTGELFF. Written as DNA, the CDR3 is TGTGCCAGCAGCTGGGACTTGGGGAACACCGGGGAGCTGTTTTTT. The chain is built from TRBV7-9 and TRBJ2-2; TRBD2 might be the D (6 bases). Trimming cost V 4 bases and J 1 base, with 10 bases left between them. Germline assignment: CDR1 SEHNR and CDR2 FQNEAQ (reference sequence). CDR3 length: 15 amino acids.